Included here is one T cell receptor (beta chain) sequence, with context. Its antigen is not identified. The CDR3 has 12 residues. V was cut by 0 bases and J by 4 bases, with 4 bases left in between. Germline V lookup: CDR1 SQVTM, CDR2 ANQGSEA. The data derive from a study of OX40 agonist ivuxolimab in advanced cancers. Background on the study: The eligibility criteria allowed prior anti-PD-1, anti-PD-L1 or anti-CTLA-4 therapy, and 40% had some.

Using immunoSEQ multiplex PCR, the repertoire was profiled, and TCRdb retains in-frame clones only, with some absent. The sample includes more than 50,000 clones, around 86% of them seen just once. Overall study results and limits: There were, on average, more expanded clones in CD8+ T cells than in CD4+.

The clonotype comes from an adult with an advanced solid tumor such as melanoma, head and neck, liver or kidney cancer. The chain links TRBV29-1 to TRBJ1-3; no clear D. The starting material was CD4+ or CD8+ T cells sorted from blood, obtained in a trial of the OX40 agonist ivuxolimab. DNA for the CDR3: TGCAGCGTTGAAGAGGGGGGAAACACCATATATTTT. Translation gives CSVEEGGNTIYF.